Each of the 27 T cell receptor beta chains below was sequenced from the same sample in a study of technical replicates of blood from several donors. Measured with immunoSEQ multiplex PCR; TCRdb has only the in-frame clones, and not every one. The table lists about 100,000 clones, under 97% of them singletons. The source material was T cells isolated from PBMCs. These receptors were taken from a human donor in good health.

This sequence joins TRBV28 and TRBJ2-7; TRBD1 matches 8 bases. The V and J ends lost 6 bases and 2 bases, in that order; junction bases with no gene match: 6. The CDR3 is made up of 14 amino acids. CDR1 and CDR2 (germline): MDHEN, SYDVKM. The CDR3 region is CASSQTGVTYEQYF. Here the CDR3 DNA reads TGTGCCAGCAGCCAGACAGGGGTTACCTACGAGCAGTACTTC.

The chain links TRBV7-2 to TRBJ1-2, with 10 bases fitting TRBD1. J was trimmed by 6 bases and V by 4 bases; bases with no gene match: 8. Germline loops: CDR1 SGHTA, CDR2 FQGNSA. The CDR3 loop spans 15 amino acids. CDR3 coding DNA: TGTGCCAGCAGCTCGACGACAGGGGGCTACCATGGCTACACCTTC. Amino acid sequence: CASSSTTGGYHGYTF.

The V gene is TRBV10-1, the J gene TRBJ2-7, with 8 positions matching TRBD1. V shed 5 bases, J shed 6 bases, and the junction held 3 bases outside the gene matches. This CDR3 region has 12 residues. Looked up from germline, CDR1 is WNHNN and CDR2 is SYGVQD (reference sequence). This CDR3 is CASSKQGGEQYF. CDR3 in DNA: TGCGCCAGCAGTAAACAGGGGGGCGAGCAGTACTTC.

The chain combines TRBV13 with TRBJ2-3, with unresolved D. CDR1 and CDR2 from the germline V gene are PRHDT and FYEKMQ (reference sequence). V shed 1 base and J shed 6 bases, with 14 bases lying between them. CDR3 length: 15 residues. CDR3 sequence (DNA): TGTGCCAGCAGCTTAGAGAGTGTGCTTCCGGATACGCAGTATTTT. Translation gives CASSLESVLPDTQYF. The full variable domain, rest sourced from reference TRBV13 and TRBJ2-3, is AAGVIQSPRHLIKEKRETATLKCYPIPRHDTVYWYQQGPGQDPQFLISFYEKMQSDKGSIPDRFSAQQFSDYHSELNMSSLELGDSALYFCASSLESVLPDTQYFGPGTRLTVL.

The V and J genes are TRBV11-2 and TRBJ2-5; 13 bases map to TRBD2. The CDR3 has 16 residues. The germline V gene has CDR1 SGHAT and CDR2 FQNNGV. Trimming removed 2 bases from V and 6 bases from J; junction bases left unmatched: 6. Here the CDR3 DNA reads TGTGCCAGCAGCTTAATACTAGCGGGAGGGCCCAAGACCCAGTACTTC. Amino acids: CASSLILAGGPKTQYF.

The gene calls are TRBV15 and TRBJ2-1; 9 bases are a match to TRBD2. The CDR3 has 15 amino acids. Trimming cost V 5 bases and J 9 bases; bases outside gene matches: 11. Germline CDR1 is LNHNV and CDR2 is YYDKDF (reference sequence). The CDR3 region is CATSRAGTSSFEQFF. CDR3 sequence (DNA): TGTGCCACCAGCCGAGCCGGGACTAGCTCCTTTGAGCAGTTCTTC.

The V and J genes are TRBV9 and TRBJ2-7, with a weak D call TRBD2 (6 bases). Germline V gives CDR1 SGDLS, CDR2 YYNGEE. V was trimmed by 2 bases and J by 0 bases, leaving 12 bases between them. The CDR3 consists of 15 residues. The chain's CDR3 is CASSVYRDFSYEQYF. The CDR3 DNA reads as TGTGCCAGCAGCGTCTATCGGGACTTCTCCTACGAGCAGTACTTC.

The V gene is TRBV27, the J gene TRBJ1-1; D is unresolved. The V gene's germline CDR1 is MNHEY and CDR2 SMNVEV (reference sequence). The V end lost 1 base, the J end lost 4 bases, and 10 bases lay between the germline ends. The length of the CDR3 is 14 residues. Here the CDR3 reads CASSLWHSPTEAFF. The DNA for the CDR3 is TGTGCCAGCAGTTTATGGCACAGTCCCACTGAAGCTTTCTTT.

The chain links TRBV9 to TRBJ1-2; 8 bases match TRBD1. Trimming removed 2 bases from V and 5 bases from J; junction bases left unmatched: 5. The CDR3 consists of 14 residues. Germline CDR1 and CDR2: SGDLS and YYNGEE. Written as DNA, the CDR3 is TGTGCCAGCAGCGTTACGGACAGGGCATATGGCTACACCTTC. It is translated as CASSVTDRAYGYTF. The full variable domain, its missing parts supplied by reference TRBV9 and TRBJ1-2, is DSGVTQTPKHLITATGQRVTLRCSPRSGDLSVYWYQQSLDQGLQFLIQYYNGEERAKGNILERFSAQQFPDLHSELNLSSLELGDSALYFCASSVTDRAYGYTFGSGTRLTVV.

The CDR3 here is CARQPRGTSSYNEQFF. CDR3 DNA sequence: TGTGCCAGACAGCCTCGAGGGACTAGCTCCTACAATGAGCAGTTCTTC. The chain recombines TRBV19 with TRBJ2-1, with 8 bases aligning to TRBD2. Germline-derived CDR1 and CDR2 are LNHDA and SQIVND (reference sequence). After removal of 9 bases from V and 0 bases from J, the junction contained 10 bases not matched to a gene. The CDR3 is made up of 16 amino acids.

This clone turned up a few times. The chain links TRBV2 to TRBJ1-1; TRBD1 aligns across 7 bases. Germline loops: CDR1 SNHLY, CDR2 FYNNEI. The CDR3 runs 14 residues. V lost 5 bases, J lost 4 bases, and 7 bases stayed unmatched. The CDR3 DNA reads as TGTGCCAGCAGTATTCGGGACAGTTTCACTGAAGCTTTCTTT. Translated, it gives CASSIRDSFTEAFF.

This chain joins TRBV5-1 and TRBJ2-5, with TRBD1 matching over 10 bases. Germline V gives CDR1 SGHRS, CDR2 YFSETQ. The CDR3 totals 16 residues. Trimming took 4 bases from V and 2 from J; bases not matched to a gene: 8. The CDR3 coding sequence is TGCGCCAGCAGCACTGGACAGGGGGGAGGACAAGAGACCCAGTACTTC. It yields the protein CASSTGQGGGQETQYF.

The chain couples TRBV19 to TRBJ1-2; the match to TRBD1 covers 8 bases. Per germline, CDR1 LNHDA and CDR2 SQIVND (reference sequence). The J segment lost 3 bases and the V segment lost 7 bases, leaving 4 bases of the junction unmatched. The CDR3 is 13 amino acids. CDR3 coding DNA: TGTGCCAGTACGGACAGGGCTTACTATGGCTACACCTTC. Protein product: CASTDRAYYGYTF.

V usage is TRBV9 and J usage is TRBJ2-5; 8 nucleotides align to TRBD2. V lost 4 bases and J lost 2; bases outside the gene matches: 13. Germline assignment: CDR1 SGDLS and CDR2 YYNGEE. CDR3 length equals 17 residues. As DNA, the CDR3 is TGTGCCAGCAGCCCCCGCGGGGGGTCTATCACACAAGAGACCCAGTACTTC. This gives the protein CASSPRGGSITQETQYF. The full variable domain, its missing parts supplied by reference TRBV9 and TRBJ2-5, is DSGVTQTPKHLITATGQRVTLRCSPRSGDLSVYWYQQSLDQGLQFLIQYYNGEERAKGNILERFSAQQFPDLHSELNLSSLELGDSALYFCASSPRGGSITQETQYFGPGTRLLVL.

The V and J genes are TRBV6-4 and TRBJ1-5; 9 positions agree with TRBD1. Germline loops: CDR1 MRHNA, CDR2 SNTAGT. The CDR3 length is 15 residues. With 3 bases clipped from V and 2 bases from J, the junction kept 2 bases outside the gene matches. The CDR3 DNA reads TGTGCCAGCAGTGAGACAGGGGGTGGCAATCAGCCCCAGCATTTT. Amino acids: CASSETGGGNQPQHF.

This chain joins TRBV25-1 and TRBJ2-4, with 14 bases matching TRBD2. V lost 4 bases to trimming and J lost 9 bases; unmatched junction nucleotides: 5. The CDR3 has 15 amino acids. Germline V gives CDR1 MGHDK, CDR2 SYGVNS. Written as DNA, the CDR3 is TGTGCCAGCAGTGTTGGGACTAGCGGGGGAGGCATTCAGTACTTC. It encodes CASSVGTSGGGIQYF. Combining the CDR3 with reference TRBV25-1 and TRBJ2-4 gives the whole variable domain EADIYQTPRYLVIGTGKKITLECSQTMGHDKMYWYQQDPGMELHLIHYSYGVNSTEKGDLSSESTVSRIRTEHFPLTLESARPSHTSQYLCASSVGTSGGGIQYFGAGTRLSVL.

The chain carries TRBV7-8 and TRBJ2-3; no clear D gene. Germline V gives CDR1 SGHVS, CDR2 FQNEAQ. Trimming shortened V by 6 bases and J by 0 bases, and 7 bases separated the two germline ends. The CDR3 loop spans 13 amino acids. The CDR3 reads CASRLPSTDTQYF. The CDR3 DNA reads TGTGCCAGCAGACTCCCTAGCACAGATACGCAGTATTTT.

The J gene is TRBJ2-7, the V gene TRBV5-1; 7 nucleotides agree with TRBD1. This CDR3 has 13 amino acids. Germline CDR1 reads SGHRS; CDR2 reads YFSETQ. Germline trimming cut 5 bases from V and 5 bases from J; bases unmatched to any gene: 7. The CDR3 nucleotides are TGCGCCAGCAGTAGAGACAGGGTCCACGAGCAGTACTTC. It specifies CASSRDRVHEQYF.

The V and J genes are TRBV27 and TRBJ2-1, with 13 nucleotides matching TRBD2. Germline CDR1 and CDR2: MNHEY and SMNVEV (reference sequence). The CDR3 loop spans 18 amino acids. Trimming cost V 5 bases and J 3 bases; bases outside gene matches: 10. The CDR3 nucleotides read TGTGCCAGCAGTCAACTAGCGGGAGGGCCCTCTGGCTACAATGAGCAGTTCTTC. This gives the protein CASSQLAGGPSGYNEQFF.

The rearrangement joins TRBV5-1 to TRBJ2-5, with D possibly matching TRBD2 (5 bases). Trimming left V 4 bases short and J 5 bases short, with 6 bases between. Germline values: CDR1 SGHRS, CDR2 YFSETQ. The CDR3 spans 11 residues. Written as DNA, the CDR3 is TGCGCCAGCAGCCCGGGGGAGACCCAGTACTTC. Protein sequence: CASSPGETQYF. Based on the CDR3 plus reference TRBV5-1 and TRBJ2-5, the full variable domain is KAGVTQTPRYLIKTRGQQVTLSCSPISGHRSVSWYQQTPGQGLQFLFEYFSETQRNKGNFPGRFSGRQFSNSRSEMNVSTLELGDSALYLCASSPGETQYFGPGTRLLVL.

J is TRBJ1-1 and V is TRBV19; 9 bases line up with TRBD1. The CDR3 sequence is 14 residues long. The junction had 2 bases not matched to a gene; V was cut back by 3 bases and J by 3 bases. Germline V CDR1 and CDR2: LNHDA, SQIVND (reference sequence). The CDR3: CASSITGGYTEAFF. The CDR3 bases are TGTGCCAGTAGTATCACAGGGGGCTACACTGAAGCTTTCTTT.

This chain links TRBV7-2 with TRBJ1-5; 7 bases are shared with TRBD1. V trimming: 5 bases; J trimming: 0 bases; junction bases outside the gene matches: 7. CDR1 SGHTA and CDR2 FQGNSA come from the germline V gene. This CDR3 is built from 16 residues. The CDR3 nucleotides are TGTGCCAGCAGCCTCAGGGACAGACGTAGCAATCAGCCCCAGCATTTT. Amino acids: CASSLRDRRSNQPQHF. The full variable domain, its missing parts supplied by reference TRBV7-2 and TRBJ1-5, is GAGVSQSPSNKVTEKGKDVELRCDPISGHTALYWYRQSLGQGLEFLIYFQGNSAPDKSGLPSDRFSAERTGGSVSTLTIQRTQQEDSAVYLCASSLRDRRSNQPQHFGDGTRLSIL.

The chain employs TRBV11-2 and TRBJ1-4; D is unresolved. Trimming took 2 bases from V and 10 from J, leaving 8 bases between them. The CDR3 covers 12 residues. From germline, CDR1 is SGHAT and CDR2 FQNNGV. The chain's CDR3 is CASSLSSGKLFF. The CDR3 DNA is TGTGCCAGCAGCTTATCCAGCGGAAAACTGTTTTTT. Using reference TRBV11-2 and TRBJ1-4 for the parts outside the CDR3, the full variable domain is EAGVAQSPRYKIIEKRQSVAFWCNPISGHATLYWYQQILGQGPKLLIQFQNNGVVDDSQLPKDRFSAERLKGVDSTLKIQPAKLEDSAVYLCASSLSSGKLFFGSGTQLSVL.

The chain couples TRBV4-1 to TRBJ2-5; TRBD1 is a possible D gene (6 bases). The V gene's germline CDR1 is MGHRA and CDR2 YSYEKL. CDR3 length: 15 amino acids. V lost 0 bases and J lost 5, with 13 bases in between. CDR3 in DNA: TGCGCCAGCAGCCAAGATGGGGGAAGGGGGGAGACCCAGTACTTC. It yields the protein CASSQDGGRGETQYF.

The chain employs TRBV10-1 and TRBJ2-7; 7 nucleotides match TRBD2. V gave up 5 bases and J gave up 7 bases; unmatched junction bases: 20. Germline V lookup: CDR1 WNHNN, CDR2 SYGVQD (reference sequence). This CDR3 is built from 17 residues. This CDR3 reads CASSSPQGAGTLGEQYF. The CDR3 DNA is TGCGCCAGCAGTTCCCCTCAAGGAGCGGGGACGCTCGGGGAGCAGTACTTC.

DNA of the CDR3: TGTGCCAGCAGCGGCGGACAGGACAAAGAGACCCAGTACTTC. Residues: CASSGGQDKETQYF. The chain recombines TRBV7-2 with TRBJ2-5; 7 bases map to TRBD1. CDR1 is SGHTA, CDR2 FQGNSA, per germline. Trimming removed 5 bases from V and 3 bases from J; junction bases left unmatched: 6. The CDR3 consists of 14 residues.

This rearrangement joins TRBV5-1 to TRBJ1-1; 11 bases fit TRBD1. Per the germline V gene, CDR1 is SGHRS and CDR2 is YFSETQ. V gave up 0 bases and J gave up 0 bases; unmatched junction bases: 7. The CDR3 extends over 18 amino acids. This CDR3 reads CASSLDGTGGRVNTEAFF. The CDR3 region has the DNA TGCGCCAGCAGCTTGGATGGGACAGGGGGTCGCGTGAACACTGAAGCTTTCTTT. The full variable domain, with the rest looked up from reference TRBV5-1 and TRBJ1-1, is KAGVTQTPRYLIKTRGQQVTLSCSPISGHRSVSWYQQTPGQGLQFLFEYFSETQRNKGNFPGRFSGRQFSNSRSEMNVSTLELGDSALYLCASSLDGTGGRVNTEAFFGQGTRLTVV.